The clone carrying this T cell receptor (beta chain) was counted at least ten times. MiXCR, run by TCRdb on the multiplex PCR reads, gives a single entry per CDR3 protein. The sample has nearly 110,000 distinct CDR3 sequences; less than 40% are singletons. The sample is drawn from a study of breast tumors, draining lymph nodes, adjacent tissues. Samples came from axillary lymph nodes draining the breast cancer. Sequenced material: axillary lymph node tissue. The TCR sequence derives from a female donor with breast cancer. Some clones in this sample may be carry-over from other donors' samples.

As DNA, the CDR3 is TGTGCCAGCAGCGCTTTCGACCGGGACACTAACTATGGCTACACCTTC. It codes for CASSAFDRDTNYGYTF. V is TRBV7-8 and J is TRBJ1-2; the D gene is possibly TRBD1 (6 bases). Per germline, CDR1 SGHVS and CDR2 FQNEAQ. V gave up 5 bases and J gave up 0 bases, with 16 bases separating them. This CDR3 is built from 16 residues.